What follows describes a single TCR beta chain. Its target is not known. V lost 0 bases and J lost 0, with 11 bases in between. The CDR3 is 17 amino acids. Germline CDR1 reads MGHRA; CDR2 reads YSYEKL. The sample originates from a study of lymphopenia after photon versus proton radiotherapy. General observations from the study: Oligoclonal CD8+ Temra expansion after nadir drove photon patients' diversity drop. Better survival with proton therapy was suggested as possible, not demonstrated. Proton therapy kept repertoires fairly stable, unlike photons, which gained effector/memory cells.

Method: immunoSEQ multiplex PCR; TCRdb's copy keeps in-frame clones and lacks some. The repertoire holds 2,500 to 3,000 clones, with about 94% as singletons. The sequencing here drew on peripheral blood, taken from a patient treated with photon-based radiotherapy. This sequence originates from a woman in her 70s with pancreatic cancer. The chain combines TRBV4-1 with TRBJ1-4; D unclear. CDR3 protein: CASSQDQRRATNEKLFF. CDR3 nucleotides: TGCGCCAGCAGCCAAGACCAGCGGAGGGCAACTAATGAAAAACTGTTTTTT.